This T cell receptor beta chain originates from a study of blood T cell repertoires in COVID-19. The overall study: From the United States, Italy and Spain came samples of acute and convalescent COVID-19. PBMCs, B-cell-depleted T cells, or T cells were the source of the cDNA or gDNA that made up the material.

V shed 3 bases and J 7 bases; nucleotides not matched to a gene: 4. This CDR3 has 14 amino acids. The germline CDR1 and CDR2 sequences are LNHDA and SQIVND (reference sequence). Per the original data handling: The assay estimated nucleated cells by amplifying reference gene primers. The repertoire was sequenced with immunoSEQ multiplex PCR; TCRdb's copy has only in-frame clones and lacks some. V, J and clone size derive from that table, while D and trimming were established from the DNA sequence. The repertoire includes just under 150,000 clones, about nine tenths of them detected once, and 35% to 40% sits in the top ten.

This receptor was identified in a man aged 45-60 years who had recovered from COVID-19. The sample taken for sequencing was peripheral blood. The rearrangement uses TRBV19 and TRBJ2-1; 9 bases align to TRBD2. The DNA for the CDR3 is TGTGCCAGTAGTATTCGGCTAGCGGGGAATGAGCAGTTCTTC. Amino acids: CASSIRLAGNEQFF.